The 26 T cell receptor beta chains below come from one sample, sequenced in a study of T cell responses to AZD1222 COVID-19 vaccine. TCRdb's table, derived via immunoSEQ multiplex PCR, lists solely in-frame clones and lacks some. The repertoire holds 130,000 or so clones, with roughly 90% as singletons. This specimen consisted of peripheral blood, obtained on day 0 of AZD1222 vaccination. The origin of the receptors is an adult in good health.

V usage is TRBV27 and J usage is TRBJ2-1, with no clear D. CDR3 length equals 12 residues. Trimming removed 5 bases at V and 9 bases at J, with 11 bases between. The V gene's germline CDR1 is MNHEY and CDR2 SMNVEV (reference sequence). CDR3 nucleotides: TGTGCCAGCAGTACCCCTAGTGGTGAGCAGTTCTTC. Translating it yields CASSTPSGEQFF.

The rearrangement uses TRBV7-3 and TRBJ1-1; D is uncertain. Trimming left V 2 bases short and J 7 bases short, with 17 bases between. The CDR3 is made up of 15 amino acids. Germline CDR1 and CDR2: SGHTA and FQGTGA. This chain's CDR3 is CASSLGIGTASEAFF. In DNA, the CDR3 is TGTGCCAGCAGCTTAGGTATTGGCACAGCGAGTGAAGCTTTCTTT.

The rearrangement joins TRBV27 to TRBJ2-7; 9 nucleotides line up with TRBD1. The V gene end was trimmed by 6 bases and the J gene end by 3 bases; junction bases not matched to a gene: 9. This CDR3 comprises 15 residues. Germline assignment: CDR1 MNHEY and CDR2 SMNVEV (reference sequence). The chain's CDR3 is CASSHLGTGFYEQYF. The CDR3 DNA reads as TGTGCCAGCAGCCACCTCGGGACAGGGTTCTACGAGCAGTACTTC.

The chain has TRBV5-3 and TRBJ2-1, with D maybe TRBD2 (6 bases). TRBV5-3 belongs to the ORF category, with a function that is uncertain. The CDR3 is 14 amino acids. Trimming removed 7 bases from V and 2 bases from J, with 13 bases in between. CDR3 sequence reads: CARGILAPYNEQFF. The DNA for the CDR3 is TGTGCCAGAGGAATTCTAGCGCCCTACAATGAGCAGTTCTTC.

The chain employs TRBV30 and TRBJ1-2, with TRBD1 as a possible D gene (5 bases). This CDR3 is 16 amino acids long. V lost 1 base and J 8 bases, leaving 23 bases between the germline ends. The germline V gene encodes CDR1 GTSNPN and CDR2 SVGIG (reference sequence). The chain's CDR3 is CAWSAQTGRERYGYTF. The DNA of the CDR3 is TGTGCCTGGAGTGCCCAAACAGGCAGGGAGAGGTACGGCTACACCTTC.

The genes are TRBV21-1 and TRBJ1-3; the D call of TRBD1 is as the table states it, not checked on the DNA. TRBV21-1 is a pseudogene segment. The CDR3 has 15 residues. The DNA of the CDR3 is TGTGCCAGCAGCAAAGGCACAGTGGCTGGAAACACCATATATTTT. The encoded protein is CASSKGTVAGNTIYF.

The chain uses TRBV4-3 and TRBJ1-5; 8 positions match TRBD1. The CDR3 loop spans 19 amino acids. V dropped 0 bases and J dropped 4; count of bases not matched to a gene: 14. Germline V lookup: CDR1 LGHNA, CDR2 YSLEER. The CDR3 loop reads CASSQDSVGQGSGNQPQHF. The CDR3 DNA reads TGCGCCAGCAGCCAAGATTCCGTCGGACAGGGCTCGGGGAATCAGCCCCAGCATTTT.

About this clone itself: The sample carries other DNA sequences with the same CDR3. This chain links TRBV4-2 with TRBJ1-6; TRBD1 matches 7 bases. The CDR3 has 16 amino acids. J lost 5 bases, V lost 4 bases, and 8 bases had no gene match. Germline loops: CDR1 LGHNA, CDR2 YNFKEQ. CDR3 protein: CASSPGQVEDNSPLHF. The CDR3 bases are TGTGCCAGCAGCCCCGGACAGGTGGAAGATAATTCACCCCTCCACTTT.

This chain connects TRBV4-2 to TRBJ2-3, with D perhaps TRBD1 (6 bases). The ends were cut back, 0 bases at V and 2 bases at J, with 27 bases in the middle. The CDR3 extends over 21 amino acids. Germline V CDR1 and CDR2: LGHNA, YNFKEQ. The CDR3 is CASSQDGQQGLGDVDTDTQYF. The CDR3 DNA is TGTGCCAGCAGCCAAGATGGTCAACAGGGCTTGGGGGATGTGGACACAGATACGCAGTATTTT.

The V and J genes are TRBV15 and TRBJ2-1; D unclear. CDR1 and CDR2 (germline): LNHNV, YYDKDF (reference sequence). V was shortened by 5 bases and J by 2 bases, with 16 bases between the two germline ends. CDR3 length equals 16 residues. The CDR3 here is CATSGTQVPTYNEQFF. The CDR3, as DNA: TGTGCCACCAGCGGAACCCAGGTCCCGACCTACAATGAGCAGTTCTTC.

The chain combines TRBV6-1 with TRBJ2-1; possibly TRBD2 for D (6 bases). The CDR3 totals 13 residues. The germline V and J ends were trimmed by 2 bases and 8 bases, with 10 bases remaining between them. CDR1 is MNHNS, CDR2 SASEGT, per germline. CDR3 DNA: TGTGCCAGCAGTGAAAGAGGAGGGGATGAGCAGTTCTTC. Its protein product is CASSERGGDEQFF.

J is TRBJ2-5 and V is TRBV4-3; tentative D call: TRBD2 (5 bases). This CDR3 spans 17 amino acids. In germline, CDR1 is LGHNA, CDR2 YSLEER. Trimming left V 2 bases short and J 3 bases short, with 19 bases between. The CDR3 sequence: CASSQSLAGLGKETQYF. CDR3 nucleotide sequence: TGCGCCAGCAGCCAATCGCTTGCCGGACTTGGTAAAGAGACCCAGTACTTC.

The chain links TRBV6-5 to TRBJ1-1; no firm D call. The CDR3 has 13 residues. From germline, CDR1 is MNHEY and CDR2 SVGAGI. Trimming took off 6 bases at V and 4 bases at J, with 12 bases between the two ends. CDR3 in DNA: TGTGCCAGCAGGATCCTCGAGGGCACTGAAGCTTTCTTT. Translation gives CASRILEGTEAFF.

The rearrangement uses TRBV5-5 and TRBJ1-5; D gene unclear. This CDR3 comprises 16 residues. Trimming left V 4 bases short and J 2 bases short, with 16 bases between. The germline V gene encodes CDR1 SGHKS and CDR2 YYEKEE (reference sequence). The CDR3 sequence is CASSLEMMTGNQPQHF. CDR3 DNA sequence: TGTGCCAGCAGCCTAGAGATGATGACCGGCAATCAGCCCCAGCATTTT.

CDR3 amino acids: CASSLEGGSGNTIYF. In DNA, the CDR3 is TGTGCCAGCAGCTTAGAAGGGGGCTCTGGAAACACCATATATTTT. This sequence joins TRBV7-2 and TRBJ1-3; D is perhaps TRBD1 (6 bases). Germline V gene lookup returns CDR1 SGHTA and CDR2 FQGNSA. The CDR3 runs 15 residues. V was pared by 1 base and J by 0 bases, with 7 bases between.

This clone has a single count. The CDR3 coding sequence is TGTGCCAGTACCCCGTGGAACACCGGGGAGCTGTTTTTT. This gives the protein CASTPWNTGELFF. The chain has TRBV19 and TRBJ2-2; D gene ambiguous. Germline loops: CDR1 LNHDA, CDR2 SQIVND (reference sequence). The CDR3 contains 13 residues. V was clipped by 7 bases and J by 1 base, with 7 bases between them.

Written as DNA, the CDR3 is TGTGCCAGCAGCTTTAGCCCGGGACAGCACTCTGGAAACACCATATATTTT. This sequence encodes CASSFSPGQHSGNTIYF. V gene TRBV7-2 combines with J gene TRBJ1-3; 7 positions match TRBD1. The CDR3 runs to 17 residues. V lost 3 bases, J lost 0 bases, and 8 bases stayed unmatched. Germline assignment: CDR1 SGHTA and CDR2 FQGNSA.

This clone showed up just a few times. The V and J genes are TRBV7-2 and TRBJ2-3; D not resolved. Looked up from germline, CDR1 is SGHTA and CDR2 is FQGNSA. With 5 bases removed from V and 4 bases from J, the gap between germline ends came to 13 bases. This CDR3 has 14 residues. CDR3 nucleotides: TGTGCCAGCAGCCCGCGACTTCCCCCAGATACGCAGTATTTT. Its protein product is CASSPRLPPDTQYF.

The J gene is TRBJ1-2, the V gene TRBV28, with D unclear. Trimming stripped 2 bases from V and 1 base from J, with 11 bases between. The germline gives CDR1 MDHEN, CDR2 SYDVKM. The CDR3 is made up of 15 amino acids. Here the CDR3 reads CASSLTRRLNYGYTF. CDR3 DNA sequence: TGTGCCAGCAGTTTAACCCGACGGCTTAACTATGGCTACACCTTC.

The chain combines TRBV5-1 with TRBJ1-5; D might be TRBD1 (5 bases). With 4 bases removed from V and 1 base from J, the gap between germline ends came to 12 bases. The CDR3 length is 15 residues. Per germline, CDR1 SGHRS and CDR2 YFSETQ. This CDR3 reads CASSRAGASNQPQHF. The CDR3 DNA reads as TGCGCCAGCAGCCGTGCTGGGGCCAGCAATCAGCCCCAGCATTTT. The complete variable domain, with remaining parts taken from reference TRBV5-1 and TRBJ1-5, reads KAGVTQTPRYLIKTRGQQVTLSCSPISGHRSVSWYQQTPGQGLQFLFEYFSETQRNKGNFPGRFSGRQFSNSRSEMNVSTLELGDSALYLCASSRAGASNQPQHFGDGTRLSIL.

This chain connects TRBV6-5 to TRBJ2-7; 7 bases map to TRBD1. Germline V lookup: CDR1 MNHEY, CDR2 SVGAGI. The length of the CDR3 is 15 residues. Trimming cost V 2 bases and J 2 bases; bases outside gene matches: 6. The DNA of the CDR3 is TGTGCCAGCAGTTACCCCCGACAGGGAACCTACGAGCAGTACTTC. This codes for CASSYPRQGTYEQYF.

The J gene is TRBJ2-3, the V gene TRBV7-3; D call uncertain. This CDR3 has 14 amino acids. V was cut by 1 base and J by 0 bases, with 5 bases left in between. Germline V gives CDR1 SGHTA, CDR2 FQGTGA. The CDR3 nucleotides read TGTGCCAGCAGCTTAATTCCTAGCACAGATACGCAGTATTTT. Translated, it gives CASSLIPSTDTQYF.

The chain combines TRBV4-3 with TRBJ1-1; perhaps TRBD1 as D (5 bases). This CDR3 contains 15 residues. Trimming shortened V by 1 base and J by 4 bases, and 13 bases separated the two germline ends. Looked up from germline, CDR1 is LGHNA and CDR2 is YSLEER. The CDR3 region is CASSQARAVITEAFF. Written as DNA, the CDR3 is TGCGCCAGCAGCCAAGCCAGGGCTGTAATCACTGAAGCTTTCTTT.

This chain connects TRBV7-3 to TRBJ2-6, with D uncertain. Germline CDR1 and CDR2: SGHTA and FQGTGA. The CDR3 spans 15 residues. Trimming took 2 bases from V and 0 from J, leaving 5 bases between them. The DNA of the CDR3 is TGTGCCAGCAGCTTAGGGGTCTCTGGGGCCAACGTCCTGACTTTC. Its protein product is CASSLGVSGANVLTF.

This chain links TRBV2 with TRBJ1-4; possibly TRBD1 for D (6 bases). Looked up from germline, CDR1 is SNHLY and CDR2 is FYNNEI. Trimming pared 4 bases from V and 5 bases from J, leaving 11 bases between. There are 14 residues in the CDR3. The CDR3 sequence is CASSVGRGNEKLFF. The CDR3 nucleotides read TGTGCCAGCAGTGTGGGCAGGGGAAATGAAAAACTGTTTTTT.

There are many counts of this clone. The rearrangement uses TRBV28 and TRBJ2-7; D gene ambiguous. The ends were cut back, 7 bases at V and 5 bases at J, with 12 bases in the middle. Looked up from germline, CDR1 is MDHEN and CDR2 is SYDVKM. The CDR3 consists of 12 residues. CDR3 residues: CASTPKTNEQYF. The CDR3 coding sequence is TGTGCCAGCACCCCCAAGACCAACGAGCAGTACTTC.